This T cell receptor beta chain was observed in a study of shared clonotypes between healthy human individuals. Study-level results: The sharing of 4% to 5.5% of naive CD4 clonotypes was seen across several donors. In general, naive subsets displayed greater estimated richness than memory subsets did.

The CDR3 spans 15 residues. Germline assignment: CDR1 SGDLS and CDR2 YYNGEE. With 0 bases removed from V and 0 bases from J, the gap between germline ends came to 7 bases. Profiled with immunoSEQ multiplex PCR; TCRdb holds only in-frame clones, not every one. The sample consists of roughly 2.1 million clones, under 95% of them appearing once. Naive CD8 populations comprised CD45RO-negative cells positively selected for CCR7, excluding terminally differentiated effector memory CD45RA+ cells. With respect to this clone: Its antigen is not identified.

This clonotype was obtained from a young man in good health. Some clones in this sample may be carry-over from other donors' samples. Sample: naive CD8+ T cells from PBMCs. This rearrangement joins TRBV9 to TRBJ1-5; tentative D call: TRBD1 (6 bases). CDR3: CASSVGRGSNQPQHF. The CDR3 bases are TGTGCCAGCAGCGTAGGCAGGGGTAGCAATCAGCCCCAGCATTTT.